A single sample is the source of the 8 T cell receptor beta chains below, sequenced in a study of early T cells in non-severe SARS-CoV-2 infection. TCRdb redid the calling of the 5' RACE reads with MiXCR, one entry per CDR3 protein. This table has 25,000 to 35,000 distinct CDR3 sequences, roughly 4.6% appearing once. This material consisted of whole blood, taken at baseline. These receptors all come from an adult who was a healthcare worker with PCR-confirmed SARS-CoV-2 infection or an uninfected control (not recorded which).

This clonotype was found a few times. DNA of the CDR3: TGTGCCAGCAGTGAGTGGTACGAGCAGTACTTC. Its protein product is CASSEWYEQYF. The gene calls are TRBV2 and TRBJ2-7; no clear D. V lost 3 bases to trimming and J lost 4 bases, with 4 bases between them. Germline V gene lookup returns CDR1 SNHLY and CDR2 FYNNEI. This CDR3 is built from 11 residues. Full variable domain (remainder filled in from reference TRBV2 and TRBJ2-7): EPEVTQTPSHQVTQMGQEVILRCVPISNHLYFYWYRQILGQKVEFLVSFYNNEISEKSEIFDDQFSVERPDGSNFTLKIRSTKLEDSAMYFCASSEWYEQYFGPGTRLTVT.

V usage is TRBV18 and J usage is TRBJ2-2; the D gene is possibly TRBD1 (6 bases). This CDR3 is 14 amino acids long. Germline V gives CDR1 KGHSH, CDR2 LQKENI. Trimming took 3 bases from V and 7 from J, leaving 12 bases between them. CDR3 coding DNA: TGTGCCAGCTCACCTCCAGGGGAACTCGGGGAGCTGTTTTTT. Residues: CASSPPGELGELFF.

Ten or more counts support this clonotype. V gene TRBV19 combines with J gene TRBJ1-5; D unresolved. Germline V lookup: CDR1 LNHDA, CDR2 SQIVND (reference sequence). The CDR3 covers 16 residues. Trimming removed 6 bases at V and 3 bases at J, with 18 bases between. CDR3 sequence (DNA): TGTGCCAGTAGACGTGATGGAACACCACTCAATCAGCCCCAGCATTTT. This codes for CASRRDGTPLNQPQHF.

This sequence joins TRBV9 and TRBJ1-6, with a possible D match to TRBD1 (6 bases). The CDR3 extends over 15 amino acids. V was cut by 0 bases and J by 5 bases, with 9 bases left in between. Germline CDR1 reads SGDLS; CDR2 reads YYNGEE. The CDR3 loop reads CASSVGTANNSPLHF. CDR3 nucleotides: TGTGCCAGCAGCGTAGGGACAGCAAATAATTCACCCCTCCACTTT. Filled out from reference TRBV9 and TRBJ1-6, the complete variable domain reads DSGVTQTPKHLITATGQRVTLRCSPRSGDLSVYWYQQSLDQGLQFLIQYYNGEERAKGNILERFSAQQFPDLHSELNLSSLELGDSALYFCASSVGTANNSPLHFGNGTRLTVT.

This clonotype occurred a few times. A much larger clone is a single base away; this may be a read error. This chain links TRBV14 with TRBJ2-7; a possible D gene is TRBD2 (5 bases). The CDR3 covers 14 residues. Germline-derived CDR1 and CDR2 are SGHDN and FVKESK. V lost 1 base and J lost 5, with 12 bases in between. The CDR3 loop is CASSQGNGVHEQYF. The CDR3 DNA reads as TGTGCCAGCAGCCAAGGGAACGGGGTCCACGAGCAGTACTTC.

This clonotype was counted ten times or more. This rearrangement joins TRBV24-1 to TRBJ2-3; 9 nucleotides match TRBD2. J gave up 6 bases and V 5 bases, and 8 bases lay outside the gene matches. The CDR3 has 15 residues. Germline CDR1 KGHDR, CDR2 SFDVKD. In nucleotides, the CDR3 is TGTGCCACCAGTGCATTAGCGGGAGTCTTCGATACGCAGTATTTT. Protein product: CATSALAGVFDTQYF.

Ten or more counts support this clonotype. The chain combines TRBV5-4 with TRBJ2-7, with D maybe TRBD1 (6 bases). The length of the CDR3 is 14 residues. Germline CDR1 reads SGHNT; CDR2 reads YYREEE (reference sequence). The ends were cut back, 1 base at V and 9 bases at J, with 17 bases in the middle. The CDR3 DNA sequence: TGTGCCAGCAGCTTGTCGAGGACAGTCGCCCTGCAGTACTTC. It encodes CASSLSRTVALQYF.

This clonotype was seen repeatedly, ten times or more. The chain joins TRBV2 to TRBJ2-1; D remains ambiguous. The CDR3 is made up of 12 amino acids. The germline CDR1 and CDR2 sequences are SNHLY and FYNNEI. V gave up 6 bases and J gave up 6 bases, with 9 bases separating them. CDR3 DNA: TGTGCCAGCAGCCCTCTTGCCAATGAGCAGTTCTTC. It yields the protein CASSPLANEQFF.